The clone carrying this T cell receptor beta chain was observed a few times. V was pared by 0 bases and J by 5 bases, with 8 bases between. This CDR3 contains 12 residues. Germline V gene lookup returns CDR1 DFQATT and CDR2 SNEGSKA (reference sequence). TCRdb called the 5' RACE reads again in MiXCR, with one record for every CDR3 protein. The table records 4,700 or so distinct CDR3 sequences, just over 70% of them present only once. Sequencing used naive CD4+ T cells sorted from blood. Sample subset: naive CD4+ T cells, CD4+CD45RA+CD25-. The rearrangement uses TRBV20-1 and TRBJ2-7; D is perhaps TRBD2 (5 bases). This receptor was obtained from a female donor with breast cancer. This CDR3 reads CSARDVGDEQYF. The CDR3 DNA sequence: TGCAGTGCTAGAGACGTCGGGGACGAGCAGTACTTC.